The 6 T cell receptor beta chains below all came from one sample that was sequenced in a study of T cells in localized non-small cell lung cancer. Measured with immunoSEQ multiplex PCR; TCRdb has only the in-frame clones, and not every one. The repertoire includes about 72,000 clones, about 83% of them detected once, and 13% sits in the top ten. This material consisted of peripheral blood, taken before any cancer treatment. These TCRs come from a female donor older than 55 with stage I lung adenocarcinoma.

CDR3 loop: CASSEGVRSAGWETQYF. Written as DNA, the CDR3 is TGTGCCAGCAGTGAAGGGGTTCGTTCGGCGGGGTGGGAGACCCAGTACTTC. The chain joins TRBV2 to TRBJ2-5, with D perhaps matching TRBD2 (6 bases). Between the trimmed V and J ends, which lost 1 base and 5 bases, there was a span of 20 bases. Germline V lookup: CDR1 SNHLY, CDR2 FYNNEI. The CDR3 is made up of 17 amino acids.

This clone was seen repeatedly, ten times or more. The chain uses TRBV5-1 and TRBJ1-5; TRBD1 might be the D (5 bases). CDR1 is SGHRS, CDR2 YFSETQ, per germline. The CDR3 extends over 15 amino acids. V shed 4 bases and J shed 2 bases, with 13 bases lying between them. The CDR3 DNA reads TGCGCCAGCAGCCCGAACACAGGAGGCAATCAGCCCCAGCATTTT. Its protein is CASSPNTGGNQPQHF.

V usage is TRBV18 and J usage is TRBJ2-5, with 12 bases lining up with TRBD1. Germline CDR1 reads KGHSH; CDR2 reads LQKENI. This CDR3 comprises 14 residues. The V gene end was trimmed by 6 bases and the J gene end by 9 bases; junction bases not matched to a gene: 8. The CDR3 DNA sequence: TGTGCCAGCTCGTCGGGACAGGGGGCTTGGTCCCAGTACTTC. It specifies CASSSGQGAWSQYF.

This chain links TRBV9 with TRBJ2-3; 8 bases align to TRBD2. The V segment lost 0 bases and the J segment 8 bases; nucleotides outside the gene matches: 8. Per germline, CDR1 SGDLS and CDR2 YYNGEE. CDR3 size: 15 residues. This chain's CDR3 is CASSVGEGAGGTQYF. CDR3 DNA sequence: TGTGCCAGCAGCGTAGGGGAGGGTGCGGGGGGTACGCAGTATTTT.

V and J are TRBV6-1 and TRBJ1-2; D gene ambiguous. Trimming took 3 bases from V and 1 from J, leaving 6 bases between them. This CDR3 is built from 13 residues. Per germline, CDR1 MNHNS and CDR2 SASEGT. The CDR3 region has the DNA TGTGCCAGCAGTGACTCTTATAACTATGGCTACACCTTC. Protein: CASSDSYNYGYTF.

This chain uses TRBV29-1 with TRBJ1-1, with D perhaps TRBD1 (6 bases). The V and J ends lost 4 bases and 6 bases respectively, with 18 bases between them. The CDR3 has 14 residues. From germline, CDR1 is SQVTM and CDR2 ANQGSEA. The CDR3 DNA sequence: TGCAGCGTTGCATCTGACAGGAATGGAGCTGAAGCTTTCTTT. This translates into CSVASDRNGAEAFF.